Below are 5 T cell receptor beta chains sequenced from a single sample in a study of PD-1 blockade in classical Hodgkin lymphoma. Repertoires were generated with immunoSEQ multiplex PCR, while TCRdb's copy carries only in-frame clones and drops some. The data hold just under 65,000 clones, with around 90% observed a single time. This sample's time point: cycle 4 day 1 (C4D1), after more than five weeks of nivolumab. Every patient experienced relapse after autologous stem cell transplantation, and brentuximab vedotin exposure varied. Here the sequenced sample was peripheral blood mononuclear cells (PBMCs), taken before the fourth cycle of nivolumab. The origin of the receptors is a human donor with classical Hodgkin lymphoma.

This clone has only one observation. This chain links TRBV6-1 with TRBJ2-3; TRBD2 matches at 7 bases. There are 16 residues in the CDR3. The germline CDR1 and CDR2 sequences are MNHNS and SASEGT. Losses at the gene ends were 2 bases for V and 4 bases for J; bases not matched to a gene: 9. DNA for the CDR3: TGTGCCAGCAGTGAACTGGGGGGGACGGGATCAGATACGCAGTATTTT. Protein: CASSELGGTGSDTQYF.

CDR3 in DNA: TGTGCCAGCAAGGAGACTAGCGGTTACACAGATACGCAGTATTTT. Its translation is CASKETSGYTDTQYF. The chain uses TRBV6-6 and TRBJ2-3; TRBD2 matches 9 bases. Per germline, CDR1 MNHNY and CDR2 SVGAGI (reference sequence). CDR3 size: 15 residues. Germline trimming cut 7 bases from V and 2 bases from J; bases unmatched to any gene: 7.

The rearrangement uses TRBV7-6 and TRBJ2-7; TRBD1 aligns across 7 bases. This CDR3 contains 14 residues. Trimming removed 3 bases from V and 6 bases from J; junction bases left unmatched: 8. The germline CDR1 and CDR2 sequences are SGHVS and FNYEAQ. CDR3 nucleotide sequence: TGTGCCAGCAGCTTGACAGGGTCGATGGGCGAGCAGTACTTC. Translated: CASSLTGSMGEQYF.

This clone was seen more than once but under ten times. CDR3 sequence: CASSWRSQDEQFF. Here the CDR3 DNA reads TGTGCCAGCAGCTGGCGGAGTCAGGATGAGCAGTTCTTC. The rearrangement joins TRBV11-3 to TRBJ2-1; D is uncertain. Germline V CDR1 and CDR2: SGHNT, YENEEA. The CDR3 extends over 13 amino acids. The ends were cut back, 4 bases at V and 8 bases at J, with 12 bases in the middle.

CDR3 nucleotide sequence: TGTGCCAGCAGCTCTCGGGCGGGGGGGCGTACAGATACGCAGTATTTT. Its protein is CASSSRAGGRTDTQYF. This chain connects TRBV13 to TRBJ2-3; TRBD2 aligns across 9 bases. The CDR3 has 16 residues. Germline V gene lookup returns CDR1 PRHDT and CDR2 FYEKMQ (reference sequence). V lost 4 bases, J lost 3 bases, and 8 bases stayed unmatched.